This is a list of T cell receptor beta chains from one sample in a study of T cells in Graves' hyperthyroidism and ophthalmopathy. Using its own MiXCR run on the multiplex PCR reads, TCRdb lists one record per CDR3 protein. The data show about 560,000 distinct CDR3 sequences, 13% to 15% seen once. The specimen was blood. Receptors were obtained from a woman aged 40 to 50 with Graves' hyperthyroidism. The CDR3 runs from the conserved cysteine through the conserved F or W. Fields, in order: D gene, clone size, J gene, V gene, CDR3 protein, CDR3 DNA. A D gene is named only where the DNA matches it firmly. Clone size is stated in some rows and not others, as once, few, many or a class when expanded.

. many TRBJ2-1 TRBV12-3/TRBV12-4 CASSLDWYEQFF TGTGCCAGCAGCCTTGACTGGTATGAGCAGTTCTTC
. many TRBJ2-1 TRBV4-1 CASSRGPPGLMNEQFF TGCGCCAGCAGCCGAGGTCCCCCGGGACTCATGAATGAGCAGTTCTTC
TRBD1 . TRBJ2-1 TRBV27 CASSFAGTAGNNEQFF TGTGCCAGCAGTTTCGCCGGGACAGCAGGGAACAATGAGCAGTTCTTC
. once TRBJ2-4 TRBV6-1 CASSELRARPHTQYF TGTGCCAGCAGTGAATTGCGGGCCCGGCCCCACACTCAGTACTTC
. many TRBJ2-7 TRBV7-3 CASSLILGYEQYF TGTGCCAGCAGCTTAATCCTGGGCTACGAGCAGTACTTC
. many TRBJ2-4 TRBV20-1 CSASDIQLLAKNIQYF TGCAGTGCTAGTGACATACAACTTCTAGCCAAAAACATTCAGTACTTC
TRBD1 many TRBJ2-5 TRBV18 CASSTRTGLQETQYF TGTGCCAGCTCAACAAGGACAGGCCTCCAAGAGACCCAGTACTTC
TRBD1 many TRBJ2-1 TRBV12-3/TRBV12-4 CASTRTGNEQFF TGTGCCAGCACCCGGACAGGGAATGAGCAGTTCTTC
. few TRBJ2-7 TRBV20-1 CSARGYENRIEQYF TGCAGTGCTAGGGGGTATGAAAATAGGATCGAGCAGTACTTC
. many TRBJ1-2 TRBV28 CASSPREYGYTF TGTGCCAGCAGTCCGCGCGAGTATGGCTACACCTTC
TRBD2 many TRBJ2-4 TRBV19 CASKGGRAENIQYF TGTGCCAGCAAGGGCGGGAGGGCCGAAAACATTCAGTACTTC
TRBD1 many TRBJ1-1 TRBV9 CASSVGRDRVFMNTEAFF TGTGCCAGCAGCGTAGGCAGGGACAGGGTCTTCATGAACACTGAAGCTTTCTTT
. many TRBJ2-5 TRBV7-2 CASSLDRNQETQYF TGTGCCAGCAGCTTAGATCGGAACCAAGAGACCCAGTACTTC
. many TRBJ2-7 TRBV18 CASSPLEGSSYEQYF TGTGCCAGCTCACCCCTGGAAGGAAGCTCCTACGAGCAGTACTTC
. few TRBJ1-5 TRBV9 CASSVGQYSNQPQHF TGTGCCAGCAGCGTAGGACAGTATAGCAATCAGCCCCAGCATTTT
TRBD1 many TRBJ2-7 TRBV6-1 CASSQDRFSSYEQYF TGTGCCAGCAGTCAGGACAGGTTCAGCTCCTACGAGCAGTACTTC
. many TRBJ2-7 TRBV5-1 CASSFSGSYEQYF TGTGCCAGCAGTTTTAGCGGTTCCTACGAGCAGTACTTC
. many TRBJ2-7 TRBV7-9 CASSPGVATGQQYF TGTGCCAGCAGCCCGGGGGTGGCCACGGGACAGCAGTACTTC
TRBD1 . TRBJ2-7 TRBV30 CAWGGQGHYEQYF TGTGCCTGGGGGGGACAGGGACACTACGAGCAGTACTTC
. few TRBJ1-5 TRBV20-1 CSARDPGVLSDQPQHF TGCAGTGCTAGAGATCCTGGCGTTTTGAGCGATCAGCCCCAGCATTTT
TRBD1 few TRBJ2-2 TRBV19 CASSYGTENTGELFF TGTGCCAGTAGTTATGGGACAGAGAACACCGGGGAGCTGTTTTTT
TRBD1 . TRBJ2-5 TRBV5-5 CASSLQDRGQETQYF TGCGCCAGCAGCCTCCAAGACAGGGGCCAAGAGACCCAGTACTTC
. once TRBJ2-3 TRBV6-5 CASSYRAKGHTQYF TGTGCCAGCAGTTACAGGGCGAAGGGACATACGCAGTATTTT
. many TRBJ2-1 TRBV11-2 CASSLMAESSYNEQFF TGTGCCAGCAGCTTAATGGCCGAAAGCTCCTACAATGAGCAGTTCTTC
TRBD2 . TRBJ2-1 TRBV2 CASTKLAGINNEQFF TGTGCCAGCACCAAACTAGCGGGAATAAACAATGAGCAGTTCTTC
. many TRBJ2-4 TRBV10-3 CAISETRGIKRAKNIQYF TGTGCCATCAGTGAGACCCGGGGGATTAAGAGGGCCAAAAACATTCAGTACTTC
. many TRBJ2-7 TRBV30 CAWNSLDPEGEQYF TGTGCCTGGAACTCTCTGGACCCAGAAGGGGAGCAGTACTTC
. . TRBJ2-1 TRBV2 CASSEWGTLINSYDEQFF TGTGCCAGCAGTGAATGGGGGACCCTTATAAACTCCTACGATGAGCAGTTCTTC
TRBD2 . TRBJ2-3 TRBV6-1 CASSEYSGIADTQYF TGTGCCAGCAGTGAATATAGCGGGATAGCAGATACGCAGTATTTT
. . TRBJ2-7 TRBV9 CASSNQNEQYF TGTGCCAGCAGCAACCAGAATGAGCAGTACTTC
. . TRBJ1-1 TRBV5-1 CASSLYGGSLNTEAFF TGCGCCAGCAGCTTGTACGGTGGAAGCTTGAACACTGAAGCTTTCTTT
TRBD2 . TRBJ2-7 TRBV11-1 CASSRDQLAGLSSYNEQYF TGTGCCAGCAGCCGCGACCAACTAGCGGGTTTAAGCTCCTACAATGAGCAGTACTTC
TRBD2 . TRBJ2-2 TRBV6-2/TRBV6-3 CASSSGLAGGRNTGELFF TGTGCCAGCAGTTCGGGCCTAGCGGGAGGCAGGAACACCGGGGAGCTGTTTTTT
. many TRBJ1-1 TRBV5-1 CASSFQGPTSNTEAFF TGCGCCAGCAGCTTTCAGGGACCCACATCAAACACTGAAGCTTTCTTT
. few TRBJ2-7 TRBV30 CAWRDREGPYEQYF TGTGCCTGGAGAGACAGGGAGGGGCCCTACGAGCAGTACTTC
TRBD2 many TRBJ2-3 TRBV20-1 CSARPGGPATDTQYF TGCAGTGCCAGACCGGGAGGGCCCGCCACAGATACGCAGTATTTT
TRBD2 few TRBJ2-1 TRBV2 CASSELLAGASYEQFF TGTGCCAGCAGTGAACTTCTAGCGGGAGCCAGCTATGAGCAGTTCTTC
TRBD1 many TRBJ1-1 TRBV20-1 CSAIPGQNMNTEAFF TGCAGTGCTATACCGGGACAGAACATGAACACTGAAGCTTTCTTT
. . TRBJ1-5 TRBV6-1 CASSSATFRAGNQPQHF TGTGCCAGCAGTTCAGCTACCTTCAGGGCGGGCAATCAGCCCCAGCATTTT
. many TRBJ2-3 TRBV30 CAWGTIPDTQYF TGTGCCTGGGGGACAATCCCAGATACGCAGTATTTT
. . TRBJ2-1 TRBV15 CATSRDGAEISSYNEQFF TGTGCCACCAGCAGAGATGGAGCGGAGATTAGCTCCTACAATGAGCAGTTCTTC